This TCR beta chain is drawn from a study of OX40 agonist ivuxolimab in advanced cancers. Sequencing used immunoSEQ multiplex PCR; TCRdb keeps in-frame clones, though not all of them. The table has under 70,000 clones, about nine tenths seen once. The junction had 7 bases not matched to a gene; V was cut back by 5 bases and J by 3 bases. CDR3 length: 14 residues. CDR1 is SEHNR and CDR2 is FQNEAQ in the germline V gene (reference sequence). The receptor comes from an adult with an advanced solid tumor such as melanoma, head and neck, liver or kidney cancer. Sequencing used CD4+ or CD8+ T cells sorted from blood, obtained in a trial of the OX40 agonist ivuxolimab. The chain has TRBV7-9 and TRBJ2-7; 7 bases match TRBD1. The CDR3 sequence is CASSPLDRYYEQYF. The DNA of the CDR3 is TGTGCCAGCAGCCCTTTGGACAGGTACTACGAGCAGTACTTC.